The 17 T cell receptor beta chains below come from one sample, sequenced in a study of shared clonotypes between healthy human individuals. Here immunoSEQ multiplex PCR was the method, and the copy in TCRdb shows in-frame clones only, minus some. Among some 680,000 clones listed, 73% were seen once. Material for sequencing was memory CD4+ T cells sorted from blood. Regarding subset: CD45RA-negative fraction. The receptors stem from a woman in her twenties or thirties in good health.

The chain couples TRBV7-9 to TRBJ2-2; D is tentatively TRBD1 or TRBD2 (5 bases each). The CDR3 is made up of 16 amino acids. Deletions cut 2 bases from V and 4 bases from J, with 14 bases between. Germline CDR1 and CDR2: SEHNR and FQNEAQ (reference sequence). CDR3 residues: CASSLTVGASTGELFF. The DNA for the CDR3 is TGTGCCAGCAGCTTAACGGTCGGGGCATCCACCGGGGAGCTGTTTTTT.

CDR3 loop: CASSSIGGSTYEQYF. The CDR3 bases are TGTGCCAGCAGCTCAATAGGGGGGTCTACCTACGAGCAGTACTTC. This chain links TRBV7-2 with TRBJ2-7; D may match TRBD1 or TRBD2 (6 bases each). The CDR3 sequence is 15 residues long. Deletions cut 4 bases from V and 2 bases from J, with 15 bases between. The V gene's germline CDR1 is SGHTA and CDR2 FQGNSA. The variable domain in full, completed from reference TRBV7-2 and TRBJ2-7, reads GAGVSQSPSNKVTEKGKDVELRCDPISGHTALYWYRQSLGQGLEFLIYFQGNSAPDKSGLPSDRFSAERTGGSVSTLTIQRTQQEDSAVYLCASSSIGGSTYEQYFGPGTRLTVT.

The genes are TRBV11-2 and TRBJ2-2; TRBD1 matches at 9 bases. The V and J ends lost 4 bases and 0 bases, in that order; junction bases with no gene match: 3. Germline CDR1 reads SGHAT; CDR2 reads FQNNGV. CDR3 length: 16 amino acids. This CDR3 reads CASSWGQGANTGELFF. The CDR3 nucleotides read TGTGCCAGCAGCTGGGGACAGGGCGCGAACACCGGGGAGCTGTTTTTT.

The DNA for the CDR3 is TGTGCCAGCAGTTTACAGCAGATCTATGGCTACACCTTC. Protein: CASSLQQIYGYTF. This rearrangement joins TRBV28 to TRBJ1-2, with D unclear. V was cut by 2 bases and J by 4 bases, with 8 bases left in between. The CDR3 covers 13 residues. CDR1 MDHEN and CDR2 SYDVKM come from the germline V gene.

This clone was seen many times. J is TRBJ2-3 and V is TRBV27; a possible D gene is TRBD2 (5 bases). V shed 6 bases and J shed 8 bases, with 12 bases lying between them. Germline-derived CDR1 and CDR2 are MNHEY and SMNVEV (reference sequence). CDR3 size: 12 residues. Here the CDR3 reads CASSYDGGTQYF. Written as DNA, the CDR3 is TGTGCCAGCAGCTACGATGGAGGTACGCAGTATTTT.

V gene TRBV5-6 combines with J gene TRBJ2-7; D call uncertain. Germline loops: CDR1 SGHDT, CDR2 YYEEEE. Trimming removed 0 bases from V and 2 bases from J, with 9 bases in between. The CDR3 has 14 residues. CDR3 nucleotides: TGTGCCAGCAGCTTGGAAAGGCCACCCTACGAGCAGTACTTC. The encoded protein is CASSLERPPYEQYF.

In DNA, the CDR3 is TGTGCCAGCAGCCTCGGGACTAGCGGGTGGCTCGGGGAGCTGTTTTTT. Translated: CASSLGTSGWLGELFF. This chain connects TRBV5-6 to TRBJ2-2; 12 nucleotides line up with TRBD2. The germline V gene encodes CDR1 SGHDT and CDR2 YYEEEE. This CDR3 has 16 residues. The J segment lost 7 bases and the V segment lost 4 bases, leaving 8 bases of the junction unmatched. The entire variable domain, with the rest obtained from reference TRBV5-6 and TRBJ2-2, is as follows: DAGVTQSPTHLIKTRGQQVTLRCSPKSGHDTVSWYQQALGQGPQFIFQYYEEEERQRGNFPDRFSGHQFPNYSSELNVNALLLGDSALYLCASSLGTSGWLGELFFGEGSRLTVL.

J is TRBJ2-5 and V is TRBV15; TRBD1 is a possible D gene (7 bases). The germline V gene encodes CDR1 LNHNV and CDR2 YYDKDF (reference sequence). This CDR3 comprises 15 residues. Trimming took off 3 bases at V and 1 base at J, with 12 bases between the two ends. The CDR3 loop is CATSREGQTQETQYF. The CDR3 DNA sequence: TGTGCCACCAGCAGGGAGGGACAGACCCAAGAGACCCAGTACTTC.

This clone was observed a handful of times. This chain connects TRBV19 to TRBJ2-7; 8 positions match TRBD1. This CDR3 has 15 amino acids. Unmatched junction bases numbered 8, after V lost 5 bases and J lost 2 bases. Per the germline V gene, CDR1 is LNHDA and CDR2 is SQIVND (reference sequence). The CDR3: CASSPATGVAYEQYF. CDR3 bases: TGTGCCAGTAGTCCAGCGACAGGGGTTGCCTACGAGCAGTACTTC.

This clone was seen ten or more times. The V call is TRBV27, the J call TRBJ2-7; the D gene is possibly TRBD1 (6 bases). The CDR3 covers 14 residues. Trimming stripped 10 bases from V and 9 bases from J, with 25 bases between. Germline loops: CDR1 MNHEY, CDR2 SMNVEV (reference sequence). The CDR3 reads CATRQDATRGRQYF. DNA for the CDR3: TGTGCCACGAGACAGGACGCCACCCGAGGTAGGCAGTACTTC.

This sequence joins TRBV27 and TRBJ2-7; D unclear. Trimming pared 2 bases from V and 0 bases from J, leaving 11 bases between. The CDR3 runs to 15 residues. CDR1 is MNHEY and CDR2 is SMNVEV in the germline V gene (reference sequence). The CDR3 loop reads CASSLARPSSYEQYF. The CDR3 bases are TGTGCCAGCAGTTTAGCTCGCCCAAGCTCCTACGAGCAGTACTTC.

CDR3: CASSPRSSGTTYTQYF. The CDR3 DNA follows: TGTGCCAGCAGCCCAAGGAGTTCGGGGACTACCTATACGCAGTATTTT. This chain joins TRBV9 and TRBJ2-3; 7 bases are shared with TRBD2. This CDR3 spans 16 amino acids. The V gene's germline CDR1 is SGDLS and CDR2 YYNGEE. V lost 4 bases and J lost 7; bases outside the gene matches: 15.

The CDR3 spells CASSASLSEQFF. CDR3 bases: TGTGCCAGCAGTGCTAGCCTATCCGAGCAGTTCTTC. The rearrangement uses TRBV2 and TRBJ2-1; TRBD2 is a possible D gene (5 bases). V gave up 4 bases and J gave up 10 bases, with 11 bases separating them. The CDR3 is 12 amino acids. The V gene's germline CDR1 is SNHLY and CDR2 FYNNEI.

As for this clone: This sample also contains other DNA sequences that code for the same CDR3. The chain is built from TRBV30 and TRBJ2-1, with D unresolved. Looked up from germline, CDR1 is GTSNPN and CDR2 is SVGIG (reference sequence). The germline V and J ends were trimmed by 0 bases and 5 bases, with 11 bases remaining between them. This CDR3 contains 14 residues. Written as DNA, the CDR3 is TGTGCCTGGAGTGTGCTAGAAGGGCACAATGAGCAGTTCTTC. It translates to CAWSVLEGHNEQFF.

The chain combines TRBV19 with TRBJ2-5, with D possibly called TRBD1 or TRBD2 (5 bases each). Germline assignment: CDR1 LNHDA and CDR2 SQIVND (reference sequence). This CDR3 comprises 17 residues. Trimming took off 1 base at V and 2 bases at J, with 17 bases between the two ends. The CDR3 nucleotides are TGTGCCAGTAGTATAGGGGGGTGGAAGGGTTCGCAAGAGACCCAGTACTTC. As protein: CASSIGGWKGSQETQYF.

The chain recombines TRBV6-6 with TRBJ1-1; unclear D gene. This CDR3 has 13 amino acids. Germline lookup yields CDR1 MNHNY and CDR2 SVGAGI (reference sequence). With 2 bases removed from V and 1 base from J, the gap between germline ends came to 5 bases. CDR3 in DNA: TGTGCCAGCAGTTACGGGGAGAACACTGAAGCTTTCTTT. This translates into CASSYGENTEAFF.

The chain links TRBV18 to TRBJ2-5; no firm D call. The CDR3 has 14 amino acids. Deletions cut 0 bases from V and 5 bases from J, with 10 bases between. The germline CDR1 and CDR2 sequences are KGHSH and LQKENI. CDR3 in DNA: TGTGCCAGCTCACCACCGGGTCAAATTGAGACCCAGTACTTC. Translating gives CASSPPGQIETQYF.